This T cell receptor beta chain was profiled in a study of T cells in Graves' hyperthyroidism and ophthalmopathy. Study summary: Upon initial diagnosis and before any treatment, peripheral blood was collected. The study, taken as a whole, reports: The model anticipated ophthalmopathy a median about six months pre-onset. Clonotypes that were expanded in thyroid above 0.001 mostly appeared in blood too.

In regard to this clonotype: The antigen remains undetermined.

The PBMCs studied were ones that came from approximately 9.9 ml fresh peripheral blood. The CDR3 extends over 14 amino acids. Germline V gives CDR1 MNHEY, CDR2 SMNVEV (reference sequence). V lost 4 bases, J lost 4 bases, and 4 bases stayed unmatched. TCR beta CDR3 regions were amplified from RNA transcripts. In the first-round RT-PCR of the TCR CDR3, the HTBI primer set was used. Each CDR3 protein gets one entry after TCRdb re-called the multiplex PCR reads with MiXCR. The sample includes around 620,000 distinct CDR3 sequences, around 15% seen only once; the top ten take over 3.5%. This clonotype originated in a young woman with Graves' hyperthyroidism. The sample was blood. This chain joins TRBV27 and TRBJ1-3; 7 nucleotides match TRBD1. CDR3 in amino acids: CASSYRGGGNTIYF. In nucleotides, the CDR3 is TGTGCCAGCAGTTACAGGGGAGGGGGAAACACCATATATTTT.